The 26 T cell receptor beta chains presented below share a single source sample, sequenced in a study of blood T cell repertoires in COVID-19. TCRdb keeps only in-frame clones here, not all; method: immunoSEQ multiplex PCR. The profile covers 210,000 or so clones, with 75% to 85% appearing a single time and approximately 4.6% taken by the ten largest. What was sequenced was PBMCs or T cells enriched from blood (not recorded which). The receptors stem from a man in his thirties or forties with acute COVID-19.

The chain links TRBV7-6 to TRBJ1-6, with TRBD1 as a possible D gene (5 bases). The germline CDR1 and CDR2 sequences are SGHVS and FNYEAQ. The length of the CDR3 is 15 residues. Trimming removed 2 bases at V and 7 bases at J, with 12 bases between. CDR3 sequence: CASSLNGALNSPLHF. In DNA form, the CDR3 reads TGTGCCAGCAGCTTAAATGGGGCCTTAAATTCACCCCTCCACTTT.

The chain is built from TRBV6-5 and TRBJ2-2; TRBD2 is a possible D gene (5 bases). In germline, CDR1 is MNHEY, CDR2 SVGAGI. The CDR3 extends over 15 amino acids. V lost 6 bases and J 0 bases, leaving 11 bases between the germline ends. CDR3 bases: TGTGCCAGCAGCGAGGGATTCGCGAACACCGGGGAGCTGTTTTTT. Translation gives CASSEGFANTGELFF.

This chain connects TRBV6-1 to TRBJ2-7, with unresolved D. Deletions cut 2 bases from V and 4 bases from J, with 9 bases between. Germline CDR1 MNHNS, CDR2 SASEGT. This CDR3 region has 13 residues. This chain's CDR3 is CASSEPVQYEQYF. Written as DNA, the CDR3 is TGTGCCAGCAGTGAACCCGTACAGTACGAGCAGTACTTC.

V usage is TRBV9 and J usage is TRBJ1-2; TRBD1 might be the D (6 bases). Germline CDR1 and CDR2: SGDLS and YYNGEE. The ends were cut back, 4 bases at V and 3 bases at J, with 16 bases in the middle. CDR3 size: 15 residues. The CDR3 bases are TGTGCCAGCAGCTCAGCCTCGGGGGGGCACTATGGCTACACCTTC. Protein: CASSSASGGHYGYTF.

CDR3: CASSPQEESGGVPETQYF. CDR3 bases: TGTGCCAGCAGCCCACAAGAGGAAAGCGGGGGTGTTCCAGAGACCCAGTACTTC. The chain combines TRBV4-2 with TRBJ2-5; TRBD2 agrees at 8 bases. After removal of 4 bases from V and 4 bases from J, the junction contained 17 bases not matched to a gene. CDR1 LGHNA and CDR2 YNFKEQ come from the germline V gene. There are 18 residues in the CDR3.

DNA for the CDR3: TGTGCCATCAGTGAGTCGATGATTGGAGGAGGACAGGGCGTTTCCTATGGCTACACCTTC. Translating gives CAISESMIGGGQGVSYGYTF. V gene TRBV10-3 combines with J gene TRBJ1-2, with TRBD1 matching 8 bases. The CDR3 length is 20 residues. Per the germline V gene, CDR1 is ENHRY and CDR2 is SYGVKD. The V segment lost 0 bases and the J segment 4 bases; nucleotides outside the gene matches: 19.

The chain combines TRBV4-1 with TRBJ1-5, with D unresolved. Between the trimmed V and J ends, which lost 0 bases and 7 bases, there was a span of 10 bases. Germline CDR1 MGHRA, CDR2 YSYEKL. The CDR3 is 14 residues long. In DNA, the CDR3 is TGCGCCAGCAGCCAAGAAGGGAGCGGGCAGCCCCAGCATTTT. It encodes CASSQEGSGQPQHF.

V is TRBV9 and J is TRBJ1-1; TRBD1 might be the D (5 bases). Looked up from germline, CDR1 is SGDLS and CDR2 is YYNGEE. V lost 3 bases, J lost 4 bases, and 28 bases lay in between. This CDR3 spans 19 amino acids. Here the CDR3 reads CASSASDSPRPGGGTEAFF. The CDR3 DNA is TGTGCCAGCAGCGCCTCCGACAGTCCTCGTCCCGGGGGTGGCACTGAAGCTTTCTTT.

The chain employs TRBV9 and TRBJ1-2; D is ambiguous. The CDR3 runs 10 residues. Trimming cost V 3 bases and J 11 bases, with 8 bases left between them. The germline V gene has CDR1 SGDLS and CDR2 YYNGEE. This CDR3 is CASSGELYTF. The CDR3 region has the DNA TGTGCCAGCAGCGGTGAGTTGTACACCTTC.

The genes are TRBV3-1 (or the pseudogene TRBV3-2) and TRBJ2-5; 7 nucleotides line up with TRBD2. Per the germline V gene, CDR1 is LGHDT and CDR2 is YNNKEL (reference sequence). V lost 1 base, J lost 5 bases, and 10 bases stayed unmatched. This CDR3 is built from 16 residues. In DNA, the CDR3 is TGTGCCAGCAGCCAAGTTATGACGGGCGGGAGTGAGACCCAGTACTTC. It encodes CASSQVMTGGSETQYF.

The CDR3 loop is CASSDPGQGGNEQFF. CDR3 DNA sequence: TGTGCCAGCAGTGATCCCGGACAGGGAGGCAATGAGCAGTTCTTC. This chain uses TRBV6-4 with TRBJ2-1; 8 positions match TRBD1. Per the germline V gene, CDR1 is MRHNA and CDR2 is SNTAGT. The V gene end was trimmed by 3 bases and the J gene end by 6 bases; junction bases not matched to a gene: 7. The CDR3 covers 15 residues.

CDR3 sequence: CASYDAAGGVNEQFF. CDR3 DNA: TGTGCCAGCTATGATGCAGCGGGGGGAGTAAATGAGCAGTTCTTC. The chain links TRBV7-9 to TRBJ2-1, with TRBD2 identical over 9 bases. This CDR3 spans 15 amino acids. Trimming at V came to 8 bases and at J to 7 bases, leaving 12 bases not matched to a gene. CDR1 SEHNR and CDR2 FQNEAQ come from the germline V gene (reference sequence).

Points on this clone: Within the sample, other DNA sequences also encode this same CDR3. J is TRBJ1-1 and V is TRBV19; TRBD1 might be the D (6 bases). The CDR3 spans 13 residues. Per germline, CDR1 LNHDA and CDR2 SQIVND (reference sequence). V lost 3 bases and J lost 4, with 9 bases in between. The CDR3 loop reads CASSIGGGTEAFF. The CDR3 region has the DNA TGTGCCAGTAGTATTGGGGGCGGCACTGAAGCTTTCTTT. Supplemented by reference TRBV19 and TRBJ1-1, the full variable domain reads DGGITQSPKYLFRKEGQNVTLSCEQNLNHDAMYWYRQDPGQGLRLIYYSQIVNDFQKGDIAEGYSVSREKKESFPLTVTSAQKNPTAFYLCASSIGGGTEAFFGQGTRLTVV.

This chain links TRBV5-1 with TRBJ2-7; 10 nucleotides agree with TRBD1. CDR3 length: 15 amino acids. Germline assignment: CDR1 SGHRS and CDR2 YFSETQ. The V gene end was trimmed by 0 bases and the J gene end by 5 bases; junction bases not matched to a gene: 5. The CDR3 region is CASSLVGTGADEQYF. The CDR3 DNA follows: TGCGCCAGCAGCTTGGTCGGGACAGGGGCGGACGAGCAGTACTTC.

The rearrangement links TRBV9 to TRBJ1-2; the D gene is possibly TRBD1 (6 bases). The CDR3 runs 13 residues. Trimming took off 2 bases at V and 6 bases at J, with 11 bases between the two ends. Germline values: CDR1 SGDLS, CDR2 YYNGEE. The CDR3 bases are TGTGCCAGCAGCGTGACAGGATCAGATGGCTACACCTTC. Translating it yields CASSVTGSDGYTF. The full variable domain, with the rest looked up from reference TRBV9 and TRBJ1-2, is DSGVTQTPKHLITATGQRVTLRCSPRSGDLSVYWYQQSLDQGLQFLIQYYNGEERAKGNILERFSAQQFPDLHSELNLSSLELGDSALYFCASSVTGSDGYTFGSGTRLTVV.

This rearrangement joins TRBV25-1 to TRBJ2-5; D might be TRBD1 (6 bases). Germline V gene data show CDR1 as MGHDK and CDR2 as SYGVNS. The V end lost 9 bases, the J end lost 4 bases, and 12 bases lay between the germline ends. The CDR3 is 12 amino acids. The CDR3 DNA follows: TGTGCCAGTGCTCAGGGGAGAGAGACCCAGTACTTC. The encoded protein is CASAQGRETQYF.

This clone was observed once. The chain has TRBV19 and TRBJ1-5; TRBD1 aligns across 9 bases. The CDR3 totals 14 residues. In germline, CDR1 is LNHDA, CDR2 SQIVND (reference sequence). With 7 bases clipped from V and 7 bases from J, the junction kept 8 bases outside the gene matches. CDR3 bases: TGTGCCAGTAATTGGGGACAGGGCAGACAGCCCCAGCATTTT. Amino acids: CASNWGQGRQPQHF.

The V and J genes are TRBV5-1 and TRBJ2-3, with D perhaps matching TRBD2 (5 bases). The CDR3 spans 13 residues. V was pared by 7 bases and J by 4 bases, with 13 bases between. Germline assignment: CDR1 SGHRS and CDR2 YFSETQ. The CDR3 here is CASGRGYSDTQYF. For the CDR3, the DNA is TGCGCCAGCGGCCGGGGTTACTCAGATACGCAGTATTTT.

This clone occurred a few times. CDR3 coding DNA: TGTGCCAGCGGGGGGTTTCGAGGCAATCAGCCCCAGCATTTT. This translates into CASGGFRGNQPQHF. The V gene is TRBV27, the J gene TRBJ1-5; TRBD1 might be the D (5 bases). The CDR3 has 14 residues. The ends were cut back, 8 bases at V and 2 bases at J, with 13 bases in the middle. CDR1 and CDR2 from the germline V gene are MNHEY and SMNVEV (reference sequence).

This rearrangement joins TRBV30 to TRBJ1-5; 7 positions match TRBD1. The CDR3 has 13 residues. From germline, CDR1 is GTSNPN and CDR2 SVGIG (reference sequence). Unmatched junction bases numbered 6, after V lost 4 bases and J lost 6 bases. The CDR3 loop reads CAWTKGGIQPQHF. For the CDR3, the DNA is TGTGCCTGGACCAAAGGGGGCATTCAGCCCCAGCATTTT.

The chain couples TRBV5-1 to TRBJ2-1, with unresolved D. The V end lost 3 bases, the J end lost 7 bases, and 17 bases lay between the germline ends. The germline CDR1 and CDR2 sequences are SGHRS and YFSETQ. The CDR3 length is 15 residues. The CDR3 reads CASSSTGSETNEQFF. The CDR3 region has the DNA TGCGCCAGCAGCTCCACCGGGTCTGAAACTAATGAGCAGTTCTTC.

The chain is built from TRBV7-3 and TRBJ2-6; D is undetermined. V was trimmed by 5 bases and J by 1 base, leaving 6 bases between them. Germline CDR1 SGHTA, CDR2 FQGTGA. The CDR3 consists of 14 residues. CDR3 nucleotide sequence: TGTGCCAGCAGCCAGAATTCTGGGGCCAACGTCCTGACTTTC. This sequence encodes CASSQNSGANVLTF.

In its sample, this clone was seen a few times. This rearrangement joins TRBV4-1 to TRBJ2-2; 10 bases fit TRBD2. The CDR3 has 16 residues. CDR1 and CDR2 (germline): MGHRA, YSYEKL. The junction had 5 bases not matched to a gene; V was cut back by 4 bases and J by 3 bases. The DNA for the CDR3 is TGCGCCAGCAGCCGGAGCGGGGGGGCTGACACCGGGGAGCTGTTTTTT. Protein: CASSRSGGADTGELFF.

The chain couples TRBV28 to TRBJ1-6; the D gene is possibly TRBD1 (6 bases). Trimming took off 5 bases at V and 0 bases at J, with 17 bases between the two ends. Germline CDR1 and CDR2: MDHEN and SYDVKM. The CDR3 has 18 amino acids. The CDR3: CASSQRQAQASYNSPLHF. The CDR3 DNA follows: TGTGCCAGCAGTCAAAGACAGGCCCAAGCCTCCTATAATTCACCCCTCCACTTT.

This chain links TRBV6-5 with TRBJ2-2; 7 bases align to TRBD2. V shed 4 bases, J shed 5 bases, and the junction held 10 bases outside the gene matches. CDR1 and CDR2 from the germline V gene are MNHEY and SVGAGI. CDR3 length: 16 residues. CDR3 nucleotides: TGTGCCAGCAGTTCTCCTGGACTAGGGAGGACCGGGGAGCTGTTTTTT. Its translation is CASSSPGLGRTGELFF.

The genes are TRBV10-1 and TRBJ2-1; TRBD2 might be the D (5 bases). CDR1 and CDR2 from the germline V gene are WNHNN and SYGVQD (reference sequence). The CDR3 totals 17 residues. V shed 6 bases and J shed 10 bases, with 28 bases lying between them. The CDR3 DNA reads as TGCGCCAGCAGCGGAAGGTCGAAAATAGAGGGCTCTCCGGAGCAGTTCTTC. Its translation: CASSGRSKIEGSPEQFF.